Following are 4 T cell receptor beta chains from one sample sequenced in a study of chemoradiotherapy in HPV16-positive cancers. Only in-frame clones appear in the TCRdb table, and some are missing; sequencing was by immunoSEQ multiplex PCR. The sample has about 17,000 clones, 90% to 95% seen once; the top ten hold around 14%. The specimen was blood, collected from a patient who underwent chemoradiotherapy. Source of these receptors: a human donor with HPV-associated anogenital cancer.

A few counts support this clone. The chain has TRBV2 and TRBJ1-5; TRBD1 agrees at 9 bases. Trimming at V came to 6 bases and at J to 4 bases, leaving 10 bases not matched to a gene. CDR1 is SNHLY and CDR2 is FYNNEI in the germline V gene. This CDR3 is 16 amino acids long. The CDR3 DNA follows: TGTGCCAGCAGAGGACACAGGGGGCCGGGAAATCAGCCCCAGCATTTT. This translates into CASRGHRGPGNQPQHF.

The CDR3 spells CASSLGGETEAFF. The CDR3 coding sequence is TGCGCCAGCAGCTTGGGCGGGGAGACTGAAGCTTTCTTT. The V and J genes are TRBV5-1 and TRBJ1-1; the D is unclear. In germline, CDR1 is SGHRS, CDR2 YFSETQ. V lost 0 bases, J lost 5 bases, and 8 bases lay in between. The CDR3 length is 13 residues.

This clone was found once. The chain uses TRBV19 and TRBJ1-1; D is unclear. The CDR3 has 14 amino acids. Germline CDR1 reads LNHDA; CDR2 reads SQIVND (reference sequence). V was shortened by 1 base and J by 1 base, with 7 bases between the two germline ends. Here the CDR3 DNA reads TGTGCCAGTAGTATAGGCCGTTCGAACACTGAAGCTTTCTTT. Translation: CASSIGRSNTEAFF.

This sequence joins TRBV7-9 and TRBJ2-2, with a weak D call TRBD1 (5 bases). The germline V gene encodes CDR1 SEHNR and CDR2 FQNEAQ (reference sequence). With 4 bases removed from V and 1 base from J, the gap between germline ends came to 7 bases. The CDR3 has 14 amino acids. This chain's CDR3 is CASSSDRNTGELFF. In nucleotides, the CDR3 is TGTGCCAGCAGCTCCGACAGGAACACCGGGGAGCTGTTTTTT. Using reference TRBV7-9 and TRBJ2-2 for the parts outside the CDR3, the full variable domain is DTGVSQNPRHKITKRGQNVTFRCDPISEHNRLYWYRQTLGQGPEFLTYFQNEAQLEKSRLLSDRFSAERPKGSFSTLEIQRTEQGDSAMYLCASSSDRNTGELFFGEGSRLTVL.